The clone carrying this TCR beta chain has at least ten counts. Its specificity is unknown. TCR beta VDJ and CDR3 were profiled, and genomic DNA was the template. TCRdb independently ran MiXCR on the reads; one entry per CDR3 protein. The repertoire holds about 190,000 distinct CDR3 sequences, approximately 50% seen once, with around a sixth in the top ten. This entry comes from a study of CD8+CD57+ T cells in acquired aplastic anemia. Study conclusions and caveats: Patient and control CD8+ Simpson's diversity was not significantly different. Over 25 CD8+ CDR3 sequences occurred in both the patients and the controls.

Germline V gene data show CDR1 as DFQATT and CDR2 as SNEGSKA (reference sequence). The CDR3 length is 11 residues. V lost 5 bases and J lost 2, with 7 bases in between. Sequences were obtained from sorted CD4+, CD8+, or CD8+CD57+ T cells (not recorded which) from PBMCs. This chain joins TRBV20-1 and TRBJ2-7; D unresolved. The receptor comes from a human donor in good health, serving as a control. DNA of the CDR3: TGCAGTGCTTTATTAGCCTACGAGCAGTACTTC. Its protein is CSALLAYEQYF.